The source of this T cell receptor (beta chain) is a study of identifying expanded T cells in peripheral blood. Repertoires were generated with immunoSEQ multiplex PCR, while TCRdb's copy carries only in-frame clones and drops some. In the table there are about 130,000 clones, 65% to 90% of which are singletons. The CDR3 has 15 amino acids. V lost 0 bases, J lost 4 bases, and 15 bases lay in between. CDR1 and CDR2 (germline): SQVTM, ANQGSEA. The chain combines TRBV29-1 with TRBJ2-5; the D is unclear. Sequencing was performed on blood. This receptor was taken from a person aged 18 to 70 in good health. CDR3 amino acids: CSVEDTVSWGETQYF. DNA of the CDR3: TGCAGCGTTGAAGATACAGTTTCTTGGGGAGAGACCCAGTACTTC.